This T cell receptor beta chain was profiled in a study of cytomegalovirus exposure and HLA in healthy donors. PCR employed 60 Vbeta and 13 Jbeta primers. Profiled with immunoSEQ multiplex PCR; TCRdb holds only in-frame clones, not every one. The sample yields roughly 100,000 clones, around a tenth seen once. Trimming cost V 5 bases and J 4 bases, with 11 bases left between them. This CDR3 has 14 residues. CDR1 MNHEY and CDR2 SMNVEV come from the germline V gene (reference sequence). This clone has more than one count but fewer than ten. Input material: PBMCs. The receptor's source is a man aged 40-49 years in good health and CMV-seropositive. V usage is TRBV27 and J usage is TRBJ2-2, with a possible D match to TRBD2 (6 bases). CDR3 region: CASSLVGGTGELFF. In nucleotides, the CDR3 is TGTGCCAGCAGTCTCGTGGGGGGCACCGGGGAGCTGTTTTTT.